These T cell receptor beta chains were read from a single sample in a study of blood T cell repertoires in COVID-19. Produced via immunoSEQ multiplex PCR; TCRdb's table is partial and in-frame only. The sample has under 350,000 clones, approximately 84% seen once. The material sequenced was PBMCs or T cells enriched from blood (not recorded which). The receptors were sampled from a man younger than 45 who had recovered from COVID-19. CDR3s include the opening cysteine and the closing phenylalanine or tryptophan. Fields, in order: D gene, clone size, V gene, J gene, CDR3 DNA, CDR3 protein. The D gene is left open where the match is weak. Size is omitted from some rows. Given values are once, few, many or a class for expanded clones.

D gene: .
clone size: .
V gene: TRBV7-6
J gene: TRBJ2-2
CDR3 DNA: TGTGCCAGCAGCCTAGGGACTTTAAAGGCCGGGGAGCTGTTTTTT
CDR3 protein: CASSLGTLKAGELFF

D gene: TRBD2
clone size: .
V gene: TRBV29-1
J gene: TRBJ2-5
CDR3 DNA: TGCAGCGTTGACAGGCTAGCGGGAGGTCGGGGGGGCCGGGAGACCCAGTACTTC
CDR3 protein: CSVDRLAGGRGGRETQYF

D gene: .
clone size: .
V gene: TRBV30
J gene: TRBJ2-3
CDR3 DNA: TGTGCCTGGAGTGGTGGGCAGCGGACCGGTACGCAGTATTTT
CDR3 protein: CAWSGGQRTGTQYF

D gene: TRBD1
clone size: .
V gene: TRBV4-1
J gene: TRBJ1-4
CDR3 DNA: TGCGCCAGCAGCCTCGGGGACAGGGATAATGAAAAACTGTTTTTT
CDR3 protein: CASSLGDRDNEKLFF

D gene: .
clone size: .
V gene: TRBV5-6
J gene: TRBJ1-2
CDR3 DNA: TGTGCCAGCAGCTTGCTGGACACCTACGGCTACACCTTC
CDR3 protein: CASSLLDTYGYTF

D gene: .
clone size: .
V gene: TRBV28
J gene: TRBJ1-5
CDR3 DNA: TGTGCCAGCAGTTCGAGTGTTCGGCAGCCCCAGCATTTT
CDR3 protein: CASSSSVRQPQHF

D gene: .
clone size: .
V gene: TRBV12-3/TRBV12-4
J gene: TRBJ1-1
CDR3 DNA: TGTGCCAGCAGCGGGTGGAGCACTGAAGCTTTCTTT
CDR3 protein: CASSGWSTEAFF

D gene: TRBD1
clone size: once
V gene: TRBV28
J gene: TRBJ1-5
CDR3 DNA: TGTGCCAGCAGTTTCCACGAGGGACAGTATAGCAATCAGCCCCAGCATTTT
CDR3 protein: CASSFHEGQYSNQPQHF

D gene: .
clone size: few
V gene: TRBV25-1
J gene: TRBJ1-4
CDR3 DNA: TGTGCCAGCAGTGAAGCCACAGGGTATGGCTCTAATGAAAAACTGTTTTTT
CDR3 protein: CASSEATGYGSNEKLFF

D gene: .
clone size: once
V gene: TRBV6-5
J gene: TRBJ2-3
CDR3 DNA: TGTGCCAGCAAAAGCTGGCAGGGTACGCAGTATTTT
CDR3 protein: CASKSWQGTQYF

D gene: .
clone size: .
V gene: TRBV13
J gene: TRBJ1-1
CDR3 DNA: TGTGCCAGCACCGTTCGGGGGTCCACTGAAGCTTTCTTT
CDR3 protein: CASTVRGSTEAFF

D gene: .
clone size: .
V gene: TRBV5-1
J gene: TRBJ2-1
CDR3 DNA: TGCGCCAGCAGCTTGGGGTCGGCGGTTTACAATGAGCAGTTCTTC
CDR3 protein: CASSLGSAVYNEQFF

D gene: .
clone size: many
V gene: TRBV3-1/TRBV3-2
J gene: TRBJ1-2
CDR3 DNA: TGTGCCAGCAGCCAAAGCGCAGCGCTGGGCTATGGCTACACCTTC
CDR3 protein: CASSQSAALGYGYTF

D gene: .
clone size: few
V gene: TRBV11-2
J gene: TRBJ1-3
CDR3 DNA: TGTGCCAGCAGCTTAGTTACCCGGGGAAACACCATATATTTT
CDR3 protein: CASSLVTRGNTIYF

D gene: .
clone size: .
V gene: TRBV5-1
J gene: TRBJ1-1
CDR3 DNA: TGCGCCAGCCCCTTTAACACTGAAGCTTTCTTT
CDR3 protein: CASPFNTEAFF

D gene: TRBD2
clone size: .
V gene: TRBV5-1
J gene: TRBJ2-7
CDR3 DNA: TGCGCCAGCAGCTTCCTAGCGGGCGGCGTCTCCTACGAGCAGTACTTC
CDR3 protein: CASSFLAGGVSYEQYF

D gene: TRBD1
clone size: .
V gene: TRBV29-1
J gene: TRBJ1-2
CDR3 DNA: TGCAGCGTTGGACAGGGGTATAATGGCTACACCTTC
CDR3 protein: CSVGQGYNGYTF

D gene: TRBD1
clone size: .
V gene: TRBV2
J gene: TRBJ2-7
CDR3 DNA: TGTGCCAGCAGGCCGGGACAGGGGCGGGGAGTTTACGAGCAGTACTTC
CDR3 protein: CASRPGQGRGVYEQYF

D gene: .
clone size: .
V gene: TRBV5-1
J gene: TRBJ1-2
CDR3 DNA: TGCGCCAGCGGAACAGGGCACAACTATGGCTACACCTTC
CDR3 protein: CASGTGHNYGYTF

D gene: TRBD2
clone size: .
V gene: TRBV7-6
J gene: TRBJ2-2
CDR3 DNA: TGTGCCAGCAGCTTAGCCCTAGCGGGGGAAGCGAACACCGGGGAGCTGTTTTTT
CDR3 protein: CASSLALAGEANTGELFF

D gene: .
clone size: .
V gene: TRBV12-3/TRBV12-4
J gene: TRBJ2-7
CDR3 DNA: TGTGCCAGCAGCATAGGGGTATACGAGCAGTACTTC
CDR3 protein: CASSIGVYEQYF

D gene: TRBD1
clone size: .
V gene: TRBV7-9
J gene: TRBJ1-2
CDR3 DNA: TGTGCCAGCAGCAAACAGGGGGCTAACTATGGCTACACCTTC
CDR3 protein: CASSKQGANYGYTF

D gene: .
clone size: .
V gene: TRBV6-5
J gene: TRBJ2-7
CDR3 DNA: TGTGCCAGCACCGCGGGGGACAATTTGGAGCAGTACTTC
CDR3 protein: CASTAGDNLEQYF

D gene: .
clone size: .
V gene: TRBV20-1
J gene: TRBJ2-7
CDR3 DNA: TGCAGTGCTAGTCCGTCGGAGGACCTAAGCTCCTACGAGCAGTACTTC
CDR3 protein: CSASPSEDLSSYEQYF

D gene: .
clone size: .
V gene: TRBV18
J gene: TRBJ1-3
CDR3 DNA: TGTGCCAGCTCACCCCTGACCCGGGGCTCTGGAAACACCATATATTTT
CDR3 protein: CASSPLTRGSGNTIYF

D gene: TRBD2
clone size: many
V gene: TRBV27
J gene: TRBJ2-1
CDR3 DNA: TGTGCCAGCAGTTCCCCGGGACTAATGGCCTACAATGAGCAGTTCTTC
CDR3 protein: CASSSPGLMAYNEQFF

D gene: .
clone size: .
V gene: TRBV23-1
J gene: TRBJ2-5
CDR3 DNA: TGCGCCAGCAGTCACCGCACACCGTACCAAGAGACCCAGTACTTC
CDR3 protein: CASSHRTPYQETQYF

D gene: TRBD1
clone size: .
V gene: TRBV11-2
J gene: TRBJ2-7
CDR3 DNA: TGTGCCAGCAGCTCGTACAGGGGGCTCGCCTACGAGCAGTACTTC
CDR3 protein: CASSSYRGLAYEQYF

D gene: .
clone size: .
V gene: TRBV6-4
J gene: TRBJ1-5
CDR3 DNA: TGTGCCAGCAGCCCAATGGGGGGTGATCAGCCCCAGCATTTT
CDR3 protein: CASSPMGGDQPQHF

D gene: TRBD1
clone size: .
V gene: TRBV28
J gene: TRBJ2-4
CDR3 DNA: TGTGCCAGCAGTTTAAGGGACAGGGGCCGAAACATTCAGTACTTC
CDR3 protein: CASSLRDRGRNIQYF

D gene: TRBD2
clone size: .
V gene: TRBV4-1
J gene: TRBJ2-2
CDR3 DNA: TGCGCCAGCAGCCAAGATCTACTAGCGGGGGGGCGTTGGGACACCGGGGAGCTGTTTTTT
CDR3 protein: CASSQDLLAGGRWDTGELFF